A selection of T cell receptor beta chains follows, all from one sample in a study of T-cell memory formation after mild COVID-19. TCRdb used MiXCR to reprocess the 5' RACE reads, holding one entry per CDR3 protein. The sample contains approximately 450,000 distinct CDR3 sequences, roughly 18% of which appear only once. The specimen was PBMCs or a T cell subset sorted from them (not recorded which). The receptors come from an adult woman who had mild COVID-19 (a few samples of this study predate the infection). Cell type and time point are not known. Each CDR3 is given with its conserved first and last residue. Each record gives: D gene, J gene, V gene, CDR3 protein. A D gene is named only where the DNA matches it firmly.

D gene: .; J gene: TRBJ2-7; V gene: TRBV10-2; CDR3 protein: CASSESEASVNYEQYF
D gene: .; J gene: TRBJ1-5; V gene: TRBV12-3/TRBV12-4; CDR3 protein: CASSLGVGNQPQHF
D gene: TRBD1; J gene: TRBJ2-7; V gene: TRBV30; CDR3 protein: CAWSRGQVTYEQYF
D gene: .; J gene: TRBJ1-4; V gene: TRBV10-3; CDR3 protein: CATSDSTTNEKLFF
D gene: TRBD1; J gene: TRBJ2-7; V gene: TRBV7-2; CDR3 protein: CASSSGTGGSREQYF
D gene: TRBD1; J gene: TRBJ1-2; V gene: TRBV25-1; CDR3 protein: CASTEQGAEGYTF
D gene: TRBD1; J gene: TRBJ1-5; V gene: TRBV12-3/TRBV12-4; CDR3 protein: CASSLQGAGQPQHF
D gene: .; J gene: TRBJ2-2; V gene: TRBV4-1; CDR3 protein: CASSLETRTGELFF
D gene: .; J gene: TRBJ1-1; V gene: TRBV12-3/TRBV12-4; CDR3 protein: CASSLGLGTAFF
D gene: .; J gene: TRBJ2-3; V gene: TRBV3-1; CDR3 protein: CASSQSADTQYF
D gene: .; J gene: TRBJ2-3; V gene: TRBV6-5; CDR3 protein: CASSYSGPGRSRGDTQYF
D gene: .; J gene: TRBJ2-3; V gene: TRBV24-1; CDR3 protein: CATSDSDEVPSTDTQYF
D gene: TRBD2; J gene: TRBJ2-1; V gene: TRBV4-2; CDR3 protein: CASSQEISGSSYNEQFF
D gene: .; J gene: TRBJ2-7; V gene: TRBV9; CDR3 protein: CASSVGTTTSYEQYF
D gene: .; J gene: TRBJ2-7; V gene: TRBV12-3/TRBV12-4; CDR3 protein: CASSLASSTNEQYF
D gene: .; J gene: TRBJ1-2; V gene: TRBV12-3/TRBV12-4; CDR3 protein: CASSLGGRFDGYTF
D gene: TRBD2; J gene: TRBJ2-7; V gene: TRBV18; CDR3 protein: CASSFLTSGSPTEQYF
D gene: TRBD1; J gene: TRBJ2-5; V gene: TRBV12-3/TRBV12-4; CDR3 protein: CASSILRDSQETQYF
D gene: TRBD2; J gene: TRBJ2-5; V gene: TRBV18; CDR3 protein: CASSPTAGVGQETQYF
D gene: .; J gene: TRBJ2-5; V gene: TRBV6-2/TRBV6-3; CDR3 protein: CAISRVPHQETQYF
D gene: .; J gene: TRBJ1-1; V gene: TRBV6-1; CDR3 protein: CASSGQLGWEAFF
D gene: TRBD2; J gene: TRBJ2-7; V gene: TRBV7-8; CDR3 protein: CASSLERDTSYEQYF